These T cell receptor beta chains were read from a single sample in a study of T cells in Graves' hyperthyroidism and ophthalmopathy. TCRdb used MiXCR to reprocess the multiplex PCR reads, holding one entry per CDR3 protein. The sample contains about 720,000 distinct CDR3 sequences, under 20% of which appear only once. Sequenced sample: blood. The receptors were gathered from a woman aged 45-59 years with Graves' hyperthyroidism that later progressed to Graves' ophthalmopathy. CDR3s include the opening cysteine and the closing phenylalanine or tryptophan. D genes are given only for firm matches. Only some rows state a clone size, as once, few, many or a class for expanded clones.

D gene	clone size	CDR3 length	V gene	J gene	CDR3 DNA	CDR3 protein
TRBD1	few	14	TRBV20-1	TRBJ2-2	TGCAGTGTTCGGGACAGGGGGAACACCGGGGAGCTGTTTTTT	CSVRDRGNTGELFF
.	.	16	TRBV27	TRBJ2-1	TGTGCCAGCAGTTTATTCGTCAGGGCGGGCTACAATGAGCAGTTCTTC	CASSLFVRAGYNEQFF
TRBD1	.	15	TRBV10-3	TRBJ1-1	TGTGCCATCAGGGAGGGACAGGGCCTAACAGGGGAAGCTTTCTTT	CAIREGQGLTGEAFF
.	once	9	TRBV29-1	TRBJ1-2	TGCAGCGTTGAACTCCGGGACACCTTC	CSVELRDTF
.	many	12	TRBV30	TRBJ1-5	TGTGCCTGGGGTTCGGACAATCAGCCCCAGCATTTT	CAWGSDNQPQHF
.	few	16	TRBV7-9	TRBJ2-3	TGTGCCAGCAGCTTATCGGTTATTATGGGCACAGATACGCAGTATTTT	CASSLSVIMGTDTQYF
TRBD1	.	16	TRBV27	TRBJ2-2	TGTGCCAGCAGTATGAGACAGGGCGGAGACACCGGGGAGCTGTTTTTT	CASSMRQGGDTGELFF
TRBD1	few	15	TRBV10-3	TRBJ1-2	TGTGCCATAAACCCCCTCGGGACAGAGTCGGGTGGCTACACCTTC	CAINPLGTESGGYTF
TRBD1	few	16	TRBV2	TRBJ2-3	TGTGCCAGCAGCCCGAAGCCGGGACAGGACACAGATACGCAGTATTTT	CASSPKPGQDTDTQYF
.	few	16	TRBV4-1	TRBJ1-1	TGCGCCAGCAGCCAAGGGTCTGTAGGCATGAACACTGAAGCTTTCTTT	CASSQGSVGMNTEAFF
.	many	14	TRBV30	TRBJ1-5	TGTGCCTGGAGGGAACAGGGCAGCAATCAGCCCCAGCATTTT	CAWREQGSNQPQHF
.	few	13	TRBV29-1	TRBJ1-1	TGCAGCGTCCAGACAGCACGGGACACTGAAGCTTTCTTT	CSVQTARDTEAFF
.	many	13	TRBV5-1	TRBJ1-2	TGCGCCAGCAGCTCACATCCAAAGAATGGCTACACCTTC	CASSSHPKNGYTF
.	.	15	TRBV13	TRBJ1-1	TGTGCCAGCAGCTTACGTGCACTGTTGAACACTGAAGCTTTCTTT	CASSLRALLNTEAFF